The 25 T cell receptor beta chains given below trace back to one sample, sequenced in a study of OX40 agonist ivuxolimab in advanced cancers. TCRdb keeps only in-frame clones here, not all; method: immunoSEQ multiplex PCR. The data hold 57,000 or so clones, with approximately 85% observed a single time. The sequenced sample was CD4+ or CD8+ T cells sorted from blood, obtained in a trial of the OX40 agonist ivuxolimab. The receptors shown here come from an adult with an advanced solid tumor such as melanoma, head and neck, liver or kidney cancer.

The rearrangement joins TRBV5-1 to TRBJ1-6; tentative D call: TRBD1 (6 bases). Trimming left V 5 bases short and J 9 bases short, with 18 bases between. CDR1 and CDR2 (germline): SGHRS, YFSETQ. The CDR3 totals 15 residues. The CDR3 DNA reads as TGCGCCAGCAGGGATGGACAGTCCCAACCTTCACCCCTCCACTTT. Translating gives CASRDGQSQPSPLHF.

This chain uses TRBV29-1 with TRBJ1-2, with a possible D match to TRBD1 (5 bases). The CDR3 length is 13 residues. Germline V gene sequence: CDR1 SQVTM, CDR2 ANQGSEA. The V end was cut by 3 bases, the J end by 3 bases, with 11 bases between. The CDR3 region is CSVETWGDYGYTF. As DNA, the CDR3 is TGCAGCGTTGAGACCTGGGGGGACTATGGCTACACCTTC.

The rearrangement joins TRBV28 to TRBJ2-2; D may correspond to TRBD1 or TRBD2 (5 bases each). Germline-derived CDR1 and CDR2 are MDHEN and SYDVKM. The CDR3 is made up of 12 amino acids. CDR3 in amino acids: CATGPSAGELFF. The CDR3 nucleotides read TGTGCGACGGGACCCTCGGCCGGGGAGCTGTTTTTT.

The CDR3 DNA is TGCGCCAGCAGCCAAGATTTCACAGATACGCAGTATTTT. Amino acid sequence: CASSQDFTDTQYF. This chain links TRBV4-3 with TRBJ2-3; no definite D call. V dropped 0 bases and J dropped 2 bases, with 3 bases sitting between them. This CDR3 is 13 amino acids long. The V gene's germline CDR1 is LGHNA and CDR2 YSLEER.

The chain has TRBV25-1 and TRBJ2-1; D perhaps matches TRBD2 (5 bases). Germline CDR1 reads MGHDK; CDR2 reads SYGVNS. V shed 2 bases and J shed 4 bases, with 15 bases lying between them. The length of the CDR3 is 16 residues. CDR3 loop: CASSEQRAGAYNEQFF. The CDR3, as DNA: TGTGCCAGCAGTGAACAGAGGGCGGGTGCATACAATGAGCAGTTCTTC.

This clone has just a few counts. The CDR3 coding sequence is TGTGCCAGCAGTTTAGTCGGCGACAATCAGCCCCAGCATTTT. Translating it yields CASSLVGDNQPQHF. The V call is TRBV27, the J call TRBJ1-5; D remains ambiguous. The CDR3 consists of 14 residues. Germline V gene sequence: CDR1 MNHEY, CDR2 SMNVEV (reference sequence). V was shortened by 2 bases and J by 3 bases, with 8 bases between the two germline ends.

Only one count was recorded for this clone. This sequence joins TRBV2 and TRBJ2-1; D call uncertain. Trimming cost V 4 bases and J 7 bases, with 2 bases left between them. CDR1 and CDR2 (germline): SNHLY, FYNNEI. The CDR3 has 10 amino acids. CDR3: CASSANEQFF. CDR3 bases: TGTGCCAGCAGTGCGAATGAGCAGTTCTTC.

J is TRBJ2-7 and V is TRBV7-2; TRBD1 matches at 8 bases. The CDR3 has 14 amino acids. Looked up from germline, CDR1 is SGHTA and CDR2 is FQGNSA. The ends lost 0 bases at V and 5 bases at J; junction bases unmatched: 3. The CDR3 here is CASSLARGLDEQYF. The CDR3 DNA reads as TGTGCCAGCAGCTTAGCCAGGGGGCTCGACGAGCAGTACTTC.

CDR3: CASSPRHVAGTQYF. The CDR3 nucleotides read TGTGCCAGTAGTCCCCGCCACGTGGCGGGGACCCAGTACTTC. The chain uses TRBV19 and TRBJ2-5; the D gene is possibly TRBD2 (5 bases). V lost 5 bases to trimming and J lost 7 bases, with 17 bases between them. CDR1 LNHDA and CDR2 SQIVND come from the germline V gene (reference sequence). There are 14 residues in the CDR3.

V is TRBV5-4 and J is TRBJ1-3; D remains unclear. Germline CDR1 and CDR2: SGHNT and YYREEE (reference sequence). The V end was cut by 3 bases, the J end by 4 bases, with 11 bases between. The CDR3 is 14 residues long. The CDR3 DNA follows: TGTGCCAGCAGCTCCCCACAAACGGGAAACACCATATATTTT. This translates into CASSSPQTGNTIYF. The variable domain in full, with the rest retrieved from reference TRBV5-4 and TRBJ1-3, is ETGVTQSPTHLIKTRGQQVTLRCSSQSGHNTVSWYQQALGQGPQFIFQYYREEENGRGNFPPRFSGLQFPNYSSELNVNALELDDSALYLCASSSPQTGNTIYFGEGSWLTVV.

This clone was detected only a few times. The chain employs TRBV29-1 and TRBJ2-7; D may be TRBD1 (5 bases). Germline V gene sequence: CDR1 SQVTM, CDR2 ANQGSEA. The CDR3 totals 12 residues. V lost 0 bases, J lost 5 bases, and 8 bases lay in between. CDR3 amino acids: CSVEDAQDEQYF. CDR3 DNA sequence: TGCAGCGTTGAAGACGCACAGGACGAGCAGTACTTC.

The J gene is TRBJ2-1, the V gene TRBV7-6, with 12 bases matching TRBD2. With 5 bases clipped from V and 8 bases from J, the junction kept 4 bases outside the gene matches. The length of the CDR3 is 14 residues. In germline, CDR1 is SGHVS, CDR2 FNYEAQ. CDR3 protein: CASSRLAGADEQFF. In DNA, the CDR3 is TGTGCCAGCAGCAGACTAGCGGGAGCGGATGAGCAGTTCTTC. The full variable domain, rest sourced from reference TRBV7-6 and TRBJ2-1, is GAGVSQSPRYKVTKRGQDVALRCDPISGHVSLYWYRQALGQGPEFLTYFNYEAQQDKSGLPNDRFSAERPEGSISTLTIQRTEQRDSAMYRCASSRLAGADEQFFGPGTRLTVL.

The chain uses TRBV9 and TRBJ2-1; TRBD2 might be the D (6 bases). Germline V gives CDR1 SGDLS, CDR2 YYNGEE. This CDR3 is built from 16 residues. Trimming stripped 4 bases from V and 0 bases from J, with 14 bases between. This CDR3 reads CASSSLAQSSYNEQFF. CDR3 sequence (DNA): TGTGCCAGCAGCAGTCTAGCGCAGAGCTCCTACAATGAGCAGTTCTTC.

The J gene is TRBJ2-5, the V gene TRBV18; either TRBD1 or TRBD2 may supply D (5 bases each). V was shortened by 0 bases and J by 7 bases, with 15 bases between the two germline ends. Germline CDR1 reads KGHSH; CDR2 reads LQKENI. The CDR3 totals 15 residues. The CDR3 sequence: CASSPPGFPGGTQYF. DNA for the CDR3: TGTGCCAGCTCACCACCGGGTTTCCCTGGGGGGACCCAGTACTTC.

CDR3 DNA sequence: TGTGCCAGCAGTACTCCGGGACACAGGGGGGACACCATATATTTT. Protein sequence: CASSTPGHRGDTIYF. J is TRBJ1-3 and V is TRBV28; TRBD1 agrees at 8 bases. The junction had 11 bases not matched to a gene; V was cut back by 5 bases and J by 8 bases. Looked up from germline, CDR1 is MDHEN and CDR2 is SYDVKM. CDR3 length: 15 amino acids.

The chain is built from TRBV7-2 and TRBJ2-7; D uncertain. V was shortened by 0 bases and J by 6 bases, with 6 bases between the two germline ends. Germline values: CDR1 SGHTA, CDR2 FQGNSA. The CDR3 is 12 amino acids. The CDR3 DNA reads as TGTGCCAGCAGCTTAGCGGGTCGCGAGCAGTACTTC. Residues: CASSLAGREQYF. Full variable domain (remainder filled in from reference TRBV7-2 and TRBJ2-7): GAGVSQSPSNKVTEKGKDVELRCDPISGHTALYWYRQSLGQGLEFLIYFQGNSAPDKSGLPSDRFSAERTGGSVSTLTIQRTQQEDSAVYLCASSLAGREQYFGPGTRLTVT.

CDR3 sequence reads: CASREGGRPYEQYF. The CDR3 DNA reads TGTGCCAGCAGAGAGGGGGGAAGACCCTACGAGCAGTACTTC. V and J are TRBV28 and TRBJ2-7; D tentatively fits TRBD1 or TRBD2 (6 bases each). V was cut by 6 bases and J by 2 bases, with 14 bases left in between. Germline V gives CDR1 MDHEN, CDR2 SYDVKM. This CDR3 has 14 amino acids. Full variable domain (outside the CDR3, taken from reference TRBV28 and TRBJ2-7): DVKVTQSSRYLVKRTGEKVFLECVQDMDHENMFWYRQDPGLGLRLIYFSYDVKMKEKGDIPEGYSVSREKKERFSLILESASTNQTSMYLCASREGGRPYEQYFGPGTRLTVT.

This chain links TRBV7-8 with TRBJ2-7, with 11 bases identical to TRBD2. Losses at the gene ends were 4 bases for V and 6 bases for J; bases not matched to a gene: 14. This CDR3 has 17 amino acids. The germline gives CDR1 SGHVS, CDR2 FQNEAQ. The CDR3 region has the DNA TGTGCCAGCAGCTCCTACCGACTAGCGGGACCCCGCTCCGAGCAGTACTTC. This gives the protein CASSSYRLAGPRSEQYF. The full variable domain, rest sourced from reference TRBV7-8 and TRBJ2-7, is GAGVSQSPRYKVAKRGQDVALRCDPISGHVSLFWYQQALGQGPEFLTYFQNEAQLDKSGLPSDRFFAERPEGSVSTLKIQRTQQEDSAVYLCASSSYRLAGPRSEQYFGPGTRLTVT.

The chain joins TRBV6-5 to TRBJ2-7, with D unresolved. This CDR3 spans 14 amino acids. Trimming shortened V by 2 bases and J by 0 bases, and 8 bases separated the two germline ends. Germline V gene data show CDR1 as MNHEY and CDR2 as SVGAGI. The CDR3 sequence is CASSYGRNSYEQYF. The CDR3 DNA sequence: TGTGCCAGCAGTTACGGACGGAACTCCTACGAGCAGTACTTC.

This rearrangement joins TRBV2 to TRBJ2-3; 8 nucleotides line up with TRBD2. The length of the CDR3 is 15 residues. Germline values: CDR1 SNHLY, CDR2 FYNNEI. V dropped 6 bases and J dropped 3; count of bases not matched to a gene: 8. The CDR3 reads CASRSAGVGTDTQYF. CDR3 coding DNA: TGTGCCAGCAGGTCAGCGGGAGTGGGGACAGATACGCAGTATTTT.

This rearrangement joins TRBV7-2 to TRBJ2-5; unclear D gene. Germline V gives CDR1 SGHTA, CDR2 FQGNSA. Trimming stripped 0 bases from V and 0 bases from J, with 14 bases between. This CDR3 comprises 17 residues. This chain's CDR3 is CASSLASASRYQETQYF. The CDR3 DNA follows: TGTGCCAGCAGCTTAGCGTCAGCCAGCCGCTACCAAGAGACCCAGTACTTC.

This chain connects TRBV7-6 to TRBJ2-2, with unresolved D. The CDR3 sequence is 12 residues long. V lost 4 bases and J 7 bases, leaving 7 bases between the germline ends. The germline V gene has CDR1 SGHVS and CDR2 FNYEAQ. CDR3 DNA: TGTGCCAGCAGCTCAATTCTCGGGGAGCTGTTTTTT. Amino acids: CASSSILGELFF.

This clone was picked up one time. The CDR3 DNA sequence: TGTGCCATCAGTGATCTACTCGGTAGACAAAGACCCGAGCAGTACTTC. It is translated as CAISDLLGRQRPEQYF. The V call is TRBV10-3, the J call TRBJ2-7; D gene uncertain. The V end lost 3 bases, the J end lost 6 bases, and 21 bases lay between the germline ends. CDR1 and CDR2 from the germline V gene are ENHRY and SYGVKD. This CDR3 is 16 amino acids long.

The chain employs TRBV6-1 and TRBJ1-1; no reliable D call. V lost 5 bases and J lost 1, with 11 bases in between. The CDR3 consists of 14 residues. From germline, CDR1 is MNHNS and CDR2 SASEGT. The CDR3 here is CASSLYTGNTEAFF. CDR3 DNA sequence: TGTGCCAGCAGTCTCTATACTGGGAACACTGAAGCTTTCTTT.

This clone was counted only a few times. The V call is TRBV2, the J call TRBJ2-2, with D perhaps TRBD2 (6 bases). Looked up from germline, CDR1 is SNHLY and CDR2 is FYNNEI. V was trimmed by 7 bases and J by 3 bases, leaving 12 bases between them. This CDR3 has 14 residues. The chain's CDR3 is CASKREKDTGELFF. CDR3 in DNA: TGTGCCAGCAAACGGGAGAAGGACACCGGGGAGCTGTTTTTT.